The 32 T cell receptor beta chains in this list originate from one sample, sequenced in a study of OX40 agonist ivuxolimab in advanced cancers. Libraries were prepared by immunoSEQ multiplex PCR; TCRdb keeps only in-frame clonotypes and omits some of them. Of approximately 14,000 clones in the sample, 80% were seen once. The sample consisted of CD4+ or CD8+ T cells sorted from blood, taken in a trial of the OX40 agonist ivuxolimab. The receptors here all came from an adult with an advanced solid tumor such as melanoma, head and neck, liver or kidney cancer.

As regards this clone: At one end the junction does not follow the germline gene, possibly because of a read error. The chain recombines TRBV18 with TRBJ2-7, with TRBD2 matching 7 bases. CDR1 is KGHSH, CDR2 LQKENI, per germline. This CDR3 spans 12 amino acids. CDR3 nucleotide sequence: TGTGCCAGCTCACTGGGGGGGAACGAGCAGCACTTC. It specifies CASSLGGNEQHF.

V is TRBV6-1 and J is TRBJ1-5; D gene unclear. This CDR3 spans 15 amino acids. Trimming left V 3 bases short and J 1 base short, with 10 bases between. The germline V gene has CDR1 MNHNS and CDR2 SASEGT. The CDR3 reads CASSDYTPSNQPQHF. CDR3 nucleotides: TGTGCCAGCAGTGATTATACACCGAGCAATCAGCCCCAGCATTTT.

The chain employs TRBV7-9 and TRBJ2-7, with D possibly matching TRBD1 (6 bases). V was pared by 5 bases and J by 7 bases, with 18 bases between. This CDR3 has 14 residues. The germline V gene encodes CDR1 SEHNR and CDR2 FQNEAQ (reference sequence). CDR3 sequence reads: CASSRDISQGEQYF. The CDR3 bases are TGTGCCAGCAGCAGGGACATCTCCCAGGGTGAGCAGTACTTC.

The rearrangement links TRBV4-1 to TRBJ1-4; D unclear. Trimming removed 1 base at V and 3 bases at J, with 6 bases between. CDR1 and CDR2 from the germline V gene are MGHRA and YSYEKL. There are 14 residues in the CDR3. The CDR3 coding sequence is TGCGCCAGCAGCCAAGGGCAGCCTAATGAAAAACTGTTTTTT. It codes for CASSQGQPNEKLFF.

The chain recombines TRBV6-5 with TRBJ2-7; 7 bases map to TRBD2. Trimming removed 5 bases from V and 2 bases from J; junction bases left unmatched: 6. Germline CDR1 MNHEY, CDR2 SVGAGI. This CDR3 is 14 amino acids long. DNA for the CDR3: TGTGCCAGCAGTCACTGGGAGGGGACCTACGAGCAGTACTTC. It is translated as CASSHWEGTYEQYF.

This chain connects TRBV5-1 to TRBJ2-7; D unclear. The V end lost 7 bases, the J end lost 4 bases, and 12 bases lay between the germline ends. In germline, CDR1 is SGHRS, CDR2 YFSETQ. The CDR3 covers 12 residues. This chain's CDR3 is CASRLSQYEQYF. The DNA for the CDR3 is TGCGCCAGCCGTTTAAGCCAGTACGAGCAGTACTTC.

This clone occurred once. V gene TRBV7-9 combines with J gene TRBJ2-7; D possibly uses TRBD1 or TRBD2 (5 bases each). The CDR3 loop spans 14 amino acids. Deletions cut 3 bases from V and 1 base from J, with 10 bases between. Germline V gene lookup returns CDR1 SEHNR and CDR2 FQNEAQ (reference sequence). CDR3 nucleotide sequence: TGTGCCAGCAGCTTTGGGACGGAATCCTACGAGCAGTACTTC. It translates to CASSFGTESYEQYF. The variable domain in full, with the rest retrieved from reference TRBV7-9 and TRBJ2-7, is DTGVSQNPRHKITKRGQNVTFRCDPISEHNRLYWYRQTLGQGPEFLTYFQNEAQLEKSRLLSDRFSAERPKGSFSTLEIQRTEQGDSAMYLCASSFGTESYEQYFGPGTRLTVT.

The sample holds a few counts of this clone. The gene calls are TRBV11-2 and TRBJ1-5, with a possible D match to TRBD1 (5 bases). Trimming stripped 5 bases from V and 4 bases from J, with 12 bases between. The CDR3 consists of 14 residues. Germline V CDR1 and CDR2: SGHAT, FQNNGV. CDR3 DNA sequence: TGTGCCAGCAGCCCCGGGACCGATAATCAGCCCCAGCATTTT. This encodes CASSPGTDNQPQHF.

V gene TRBV9 combines with J gene TRBJ2-7, with D maybe TRBD2 (6 bases). Germline V CDR1 and CDR2: SGDLS, YYNGEE. Trimming removed 4 bases at V and 6 bases at J, with 17 bases between. CDR3 length: 14 residues. The CDR3 DNA reads as TGTGCCAGCAGCCCCCGAGGAGGGGCGGCCGAGCAGTACTTC. Translation gives CASSPRGGAAEQYF.

J is TRBJ1-4 and V is TRBV27; 8 bases fit TRBD1. J gave up 6 bases and V 5 bases, and 8 bases lay outside the gene matches. CDR1 and CDR2 from the germline V gene are MNHEY and SMNVEV (reference sequence). This CDR3 has 15 amino acids. CDR3 sequence (DNA): TGTGCCAGCAGTCCTTCAGGGGGCCTATATGAAAAACTGTTTTTT. It yields the protein CASSPSGGLYEKLFF.

The chain links TRBV14 to TRBJ1-2, with D perhaps matching TRBD1 (6 bases). V shed 1 base and J shed 4 bases, with 13 bases lying between them. Germline-derived CDR1 and CDR2 are SGHDN and FVKESK. The CDR3 consists of 15 residues. For the CDR3, the DNA is TGTGCCAGCAGCCAAGTACAGGGCAGCCCCTATGGCTACACCTTC. Its protein product is CASSQVQGSPYGYTF. The variable domain in full, completed from reference TRBV14 and TRBJ1-2, reads EAGVTQFPSHSVIEKGQTVTLRCDPISGHDNLYWYRRVMGKEIKFLLHFVKESKQDESGMPNNRFLAERTGGTYSTLKVQPAELEDSGVYFCASSQVQGSPYGYTFGSGTRLTVV.

V gene TRBV7-2 combines with J gene TRBJ1-2, with D unresolved. Germline CDR1 and CDR2: SGHTA and FQGNSA. This CDR3 region has 12 residues. Trimming stripped 3 bases from V and 2 bases from J, with 4 bases between. The CDR3: CASSLTNYGYTF. In DNA, the CDR3 is TGTGCCAGCAGCTTGACGAACTATGGCTACACCTTC.

The genes are TRBV7-9 and TRBJ2-5, with a tentative D call TRBD1 (5 bases). CDR1 SEHNR and CDR2 FQNEAQ come from the germline V gene (reference sequence). This CDR3 contains 16 residues. V was clipped by 0 bases and J by 4 bases, with 15 bases between them. This chain's CDR3 is CASSLAVSARGETQYF. CDR3 sequence (DNA): TGTGCCAGCAGCTTAGCGGTTTCTGCAAGGGGAGAGACCCAGTACTTC.

The chain carries TRBV11-1 and TRBJ1-5; D is unresolved. Germline V gives CDR1 SGHAT, CDR2 FQDESV (reference sequence). V lost 1 base, J lost 6 bases, and 7 bases lay in between. This CDR3 has 13 amino acids. CDR3 region: CASSLEMGQPQHF. DNA for the CDR3: TGTGCCAGCAGCTTAGAAATGGGTCAGCCCCAGCATTTT.

Only a few counts were recorded for this clone. V is TRBV7-2 and J is TRBJ2-7; D unclear. The CDR3 has 14 amino acids. Per the germline V gene, CDR1 is SGHTA and CDR2 is FQGNSA. Trimming shortened V by 5 bases and J by 3 bases, and 14 bases separated the two germline ends. The CDR3 sequence is CASSPLDKVYEQYF. The CDR3 region has the DNA TGTGCCAGCAGCCCCCTTGACAAAGTCTACGAGCAGTACTTC.

The CDR3 protein is CASSSRDTHYYGYTF. CDR3 DNA: TGTGCCAGCAGTAGTCGGGACACTCACTACTATGGCTACACCTTC. The chain combines TRBV6-1 with TRBJ1-2; D is possibly TRBD1 (6 bases). Germline CDR1 is MNHNS and CDR2 is SASEGT. V shed 5 bases and J shed 3 bases, with 16 bases lying between them. The CDR3 runs 15 residues.

CDR3 protein: CASSVEQGGSGNTIYF. In nucleotides, the CDR3 is TGTGCCAGCAGCGTAGAGCAGGGGGGGTCTGGAAACACCATATATTTT. This sequence joins TRBV9 and TRBJ1-3, with 7 bases that match TRBD1. J lost 1 base, V lost 0 bases, and 4 bases had no gene match. Germline CDR1 reads SGDLS; CDR2 reads YYNGEE. The CDR3 has 16 residues.

The chain employs TRBV5-4 and TRBJ1-1; the D is unclear. The germline V and J ends were trimmed by 2 bases and 0 bases, with 14 bases remaining between them. CDR3 length: 16 amino acids. Germline CDR1 SGHNT, CDR2 YYREEE (reference sequence). The CDR3 is CASSFEHSSVNTEAFF. DNA of the CDR3: TGTGCCAGCAGCTTTGAACACAGCTCAGTGAACACTGAAGCTTTCTTT.

The rearrangement links TRBV5-4 to TRBJ2-3; perhaps TRBD1 as D (5 bases). The CDR3 runs 18 residues. Trimming shortened V by 0 bases and J by 2 bases, and 19 bases separated the two germline ends. Germline V CDR1 and CDR2: SGHNT, YYREEE (reference sequence). The CDR3 sequence is CASSLGPPTEVPTDTQYF. CDR3 bases: TGTGCCAGCAGCTTGGGGCCCCCGACAGAAGTTCCCACAGATACGCAGTATTTT.

The chain links TRBV5-6 to TRBJ1-2; D might be TRBD1 (5 bases). The ends were cut back, 2 bases at V and 3 bases at J, with 8 bases in the middle. Germline values: CDR1 SGHDT, CDR2 YYEEEE. The CDR3 extends over 13 amino acids. The CDR3 region is CASSLLGDYGYTF. The CDR3 bases are TGTGCCAGCAGCTTATTGGGGGACTATGGCTACACCTTC.

This clone is termed medium-sized. The chain couples TRBV28 to TRBJ2-7; D remains unclear. V was pared by 6 bases and J by 8 bases, with 17 bases between. Germline CDR1 is MDHEN and CDR2 is SYDVKM. CDR3 length: 13 amino acids. CDR3 DNA sequence: TGTGCCAGCAGCTCACTCGTGGGTCCCCAGCAGTACTTC. It encodes CASSSLVGPQQYF. The whole variable domain, remainder taken from reference TRBV28 and TRBJ2-7, is DVKVTQSSRYLVKRTGEKVFLECVQDMDHENMFWYRQDPGLGLRLIYFSYDVKMKEKGDIPEGYSVSREKKERFSLILESASTNQTSMYLCASSSLVGPQQYFGPGTRLTVT.

This chain links TRBV27 with TRBJ1-1; tentatively, D is TRBD1 (5 bases). Trimming took off 8 bases at V and 3 bases at J, with 10 bases between the two ends. CDR3 length equals 12 residues. CDR1 and CDR2 (germline): MNHEY, SMNVEV (reference sequence). The CDR3 DNA sequence: TGTGCCAGCCGAGCAGGGTACACTGAAGCTTTCTTT. It encodes CASRAGYTEAFF.

The chain recombines TRBV19 with TRBJ2-2; D remains ambiguous. This CDR3 comprises 16 residues. The V end was cut by 5 bases, the J end by 11 bases, with 24 bases between. Germline V CDR1 and CDR2: LNHDA, SQIVND (reference sequence). CDR3 residues: CASSSSDLSEPPELFF. CDR3 sequence (DNA): TGTGCCAGTAGTTCGAGTGACTTATCCGAACCTCCCGAGCTGTTTTTT.

The chain joins TRBV29-1 to TRBJ2-3, with D hard to call. Trimming left V 5 bases short and J 2 bases short, with 11 bases between. This CDR3 is built from 13 residues. Looked up from germline, CDR1 is SQVTM and CDR2 is ANQGSEA. The CDR3 reads CSVTATYTDTQYF. DNA of the CDR3: TGCAGCGTTACCGCCACATACACAGATACGCAGTATTTT.

The chain's CDR3 is CASSGGGNTDTQYF. The CDR3 region has the DNA TGTGCCAGCAGCGGCGGGGGGAACACAGATACGCAGTATTTT. The genes are TRBV21-1 and TRBJ2-3; TRBD2, the table's D call, lacks a check against the DNA. TRBV21-1 is deemed a pseudogene. The CDR3 loop spans 14 amino acids.

On this clone: One end of the junction varies from germline; a read error may be responsible. The chain carries TRBV20-1 and TRBJ2-7; maybe TRBD2 (5 bases). Germline-derived CDR1 and CDR2 are DFQATT and SNEGSKA (reference sequence). This CDR3 contains 10 residues. CDR3 protein: CSARSPDFPF. The DNA of the CDR3 is TGCAGTGCTAGAAGTCCGGACTTCCCCTTC.

The chain uses TRBV7-9 and TRBJ2-6; D unclear. Trimming removed 1 base from V and 3 bases from J, with 10 bases in between. From germline, CDR1 is SEHNR and CDR2 FQNEAQ (reference sequence). CDR3 length: 16 amino acids. The CDR3 region has the DNA TGTGCCAGCAGCTTAGTGAGTATGGTTGGGGCCAACGTCCTGACTTTC. Translated, it gives CASSLVSMVGANVLTF.

The V and J genes are TRBV27 and TRBJ2-2, with TRBD1 matching over 7 bases. After removal of 6 bases from V and 9 bases from J, the junction contained 7 bases not matched to a gene. Germline V lookup: CDR1 MNHEY, CDR2 SMNVEV (reference sequence). The CDR3 length is 13 residues. As DNA, the CDR3 is TGTGCCAGCAGCCCCGGGACAGTCTGGGAGCTGTTTTTT. Protein: CASSPGTVWELFF.

The CDR3 loop reads CASSLVPEEYEQYF. The CDR3 nucleotides read TGTGCCAGCAGCTTAGTCCCGGAGGAATACGAGCAGTACTTC. The chain links TRBV7-6 to TRBJ2-7, with D tentatively TRBD2 (5 bases). The germline V and J ends were trimmed by 1 base and 4 bases, with 11 bases remaining between them. The CDR3 totals 14 residues. The V gene's germline CDR1 is SGHVS and CDR2 FNYEAQ.

This chain uses TRBV6-5 with TRBJ2-1; TRBD1 agrees at 12 bases. This CDR3 region has 13 residues. Germline V gene data show CDR1 as MNHEY and CDR2 as SVGAGI. V gave up 4 bases and J gave up 13 bases; unmatched junction bases: 5. CDR3 residues: CASSWGQGADQFF. CDR3 sequence (DNA): TGTGCCAGCAGTTGGGGACAGGGGGCTGACCAGTTCTTC.

The V call is TRBV27, the J call TRBJ1-2, with D unresolved. Trimming removed 7 bases from V and 4 bases from J, with 13 bases in between. CDR1 is MNHEY and CDR2 is SMNVEV in the germline V gene (reference sequence). The CDR3 length is 13 residues. In nucleotides, the CDR3 is TGTGCCAGCAAGCGTCCGGGATCCTATGGCTACACCTTC. Protein sequence: CASKRPGSYGYTF.

The J gene is TRBJ2-7, the V gene TRBV7-9; D is perhaps TRBD1 (8 bases). CDR1 is SEHNR, CDR2 FQNEAQ, per germline (reference sequence). The CDR3 contains 14 residues. V was clipped by 4 bases and J by 6 bases, with 16 bases between them. CDR3 sequence: CASSWATGEGEQYF. CDR3 sequence (DNA): TGTGCCAGCAGCTGGGCGACAGGGGAGGGCGAGCAGTACTTC.